This TCR beta chain came from a study of cytomegalovirus exposure and HLA in healthy donors. Findings and limits, study-wide: Presence/absence analyses supposed approximately even sequencing depth among donors. In an earlier analysis, about 87% or about 30%: the productive usage of most TCR beta V segments. When analyzed later, the rates of TCR association showed variation by HLA locus, with DRB1 the most and HLA-C the fewest.

The primer mix had 60 Vbeta and 13 Jbeta primers. This table comes from immunoSEQ multiplex PCR, and its TCRdb copy is limited to in-frame clones, with some not included. The sample records around 100,000 clones, around 77% being singletons. Comments on this clone: Its antigen is currently unknown.

V was pared by 5 bases and J by 1 base, with 14 bases between. The CDR3 runs to 15 residues. The germline V gene encodes CDR1 SGHVS and CDR2 FQNEAQ. The specimen sequenced was PBMCs. The gene calls are TRBV7-8 and TRBJ1-1; no clear D. The TCR sequence derives from a woman in her twenties or thirties in good health and CMV-seropositive. This CDR3 is CASSDRKGGNTEAFF. The DNA for the CDR3 is TGTGCCAGCAGCGATCGAAAAGGCGGGAACACTGAAGCTTTCTTT. Filled out from reference TRBV7-8 and TRBJ1-1, the complete variable domain reads GAGVSQSPRYKVAKRGQDVALRCDPISGHVSLFWYQQALGQGPEFLTYFQNEAQLDKSGLPSDRFFAERPEGSVSTLKIQRTQQEDSAVYLCASSDRKGGNTEAFFGQGTRLTVV.